The clone carrying this T cell receptor beta chain has only one observation. This entry comes from a study of shared clonotypes between healthy human individuals. V dropped 1 base and J dropped 5; count of bases not matched to a gene: 2. The germline gives CDR1 SGHRS, CDR2 YFSETQ. The CDR3 runs 14 residues. CD45RO-negative cells were positively selected for CCR7, leaving out terminally differentiated effector memory CD45RA+ cells. Per the authors' pipeline: Junction-only immunoSEQ sequences carried no quality scores, so filtering differed. Generated by immunoSEQ multiplex PCR, the TCRdb table keeps only in-frame clones and is missing some. Clone size and V and J calls were adopted from that table, with D and trimming inferred from the DNA. Of some 2,000,000 clones in the sample, approximately 95% were seen once.

The J gene is TRBJ2-1, the V gene TRBV5-1; TRBD2 matches at 8 bases. The TCR originated in a man aged 18 to 30 in good health. What was sequenced was naive CD8+ T cells sorted from blood. The CDR3 DNA reads as TGCGCCAGCAGCTTGATAGCGGGGCACAATGAGCAGTTCTTC. It yields the protein CASSLIAGHNEQFF.